The next 14 T cell receptor beta chains were all read from a single sample in a study of a mutant IDH1 vaccine in newly diagnosed glioma. Assay used: immunoSEQ multiplex PCR; TCRdb lists only in-frame clones, some missing. The table lists roughly 51,000 clones, about 80% of them singletons, with about 3.3% in the top ten. As for time point: week 5, during vaccination. The vaccine gave 300 ug of a 20-mer mutant IDH1 peptide subcutaneously per dose. These TCRs' antigens remain unknown. Specimen: PBMCs, collected from a glioma patient whose treatment included an IDH1 peptide vaccine. Source of these receptors: a man aged 30 to 45 with glioma.

The rearrangement links TRBV4-1 to TRBJ2-4; a possible D gene is TRBD1 (5 bases). The CDR3 runs to 17 residues. Trimming took off 1 base at V and 1 base at J, with 14 bases between the two ends. Germline assignment: CDR1 MGHRA and CDR2 YSYEKL. The CDR3 nucleotides are TGCGCCAGCAGCCAAGGACGACGGAAGGGGGCCAAAAACATTCAGTACTTC. Translation gives CASSQGRRKGAKNIQYF.

This chain joins TRBV5-6 and TRBJ1-1, with D unresolved. V lost 0 bases and J 7 bases, leaving 13 bases between the germline ends. Per germline, CDR1 SGHDT and CDR2 YYEEEE. The CDR3 is 14 residues long. The CDR3 sequence is CASSLAGREGEAFF. CDR3 DNA: TGTGCCAGCAGCTTGGCCGGACGAGAAGGTGAAGCTTTCTTT.

The rearrangement uses TRBV11-3 and TRBJ2-7; D ambiguous. V dropped 5 bases and J dropped 3 bases, with 14 bases sitting between them. The V gene's germline CDR1 is SGHNT and CDR2 YENEEA. This CDR3 is 14 amino acids long. The CDR3 sequence is CASSTGPAGYEQYF. CDR3 nucleotides: TGTGCCAGCAGCACGGGCCCCGCCGGCTACGAGCAGTACTTC.

The count of this clone is one. The chain has TRBV9 and TRBJ2-2; D gene unclear. Germline values: CDR1 SGDLS, CDR2 YYNGEE. This CDR3 contains 16 residues. V lost 4 bases to trimming and J lost 1 base, with 14 bases between them. The CDR3 is CASSLRTQENTGELFF. The CDR3 bases are TGTGCCAGCAGCCTCAGGACGCAAGAGAACACCGGGGAGCTGTTTTTT.

The chain employs TRBV7-8 and TRBJ2-3; the D gene could be TRBD1 or TRBD2 (5 bases each). Germline CDR1 and CDR2: SGHVS and FQNEAQ. The CDR3 totals 15 residues. Deletions cut 7 bases from V and 4 bases from J, with 18 bases between. The CDR3 sequence: CASNNPHGAADTQYF. The CDR3 DNA follows: TGTGCCAGCAATAACCCTCACGGGGCAGCAGATACGCAGTATTTT.

In DNA, the CDR3 is TGTGCCAGCAGTTCCTGGGCGGTCCCCTACAATGAGCAGTTCTTC. Translation: CASSSWAVPYNEQFF. This rearrangement joins TRBV27 to TRBJ2-1; D uncertain. The CDR3 runs to 15 residues. CDR1 MNHEY and CDR2 SMNVEV come from the germline V gene (reference sequence). V dropped 4 bases and J dropped 2 bases, with 12 bases sitting between them.

This clone appeared a few times. The rearrangement links TRBV27 to TRBJ2-5; D is undetermined. The CDR3 consists of 12 residues. V lost 1 base, J lost 2 bases, and 2 bases lay in between. CDR1 MNHEY and CDR2 SMNVEV come from the germline V gene (reference sequence). In nucleotides, the CDR3 is TGTGCCAGCAGTTTATATCAAGAGACCCAGTACTTC. As protein: CASSLYQETQYF.

The chain links TRBV6-5 to TRBJ2-6; D is unresolved. V lost 5 bases and J lost 1, with 6 bases in between. This CDR3 is built from 14 residues. Germline V lookup: CDR1 MNHEY, CDR2 SVGAGI. Here the CDR3 reads CASSELSGANVLTF. The CDR3 DNA follows: TGTGCCAGCAGTGAACTGTCTGGGGCCAACGTCCTGACTTTC.

The J gene is TRBJ1-2, the V gene TRBV6-6; possible D gene TRBD1, 5 bases. Trimming left V 11 bases short and J 7 bases short, with 17 bases between. The CDR3 has 12 residues. CDR1 and CDR2 (germline): MNHNY, SVGAGI (reference sequence). The CDR3 is CAGAEKGFGYTF. The CDR3 DNA reads TGTGCCGGGGCCGAGAAGGGTTTTGGCTACACCTTC.

This clone was found a few times. The gene calls are TRBV30 and TRBJ1-5; a possible D gene is TRBD1 (5 bases). CDR1 is GTSNPN and CDR2 is SVGIG in the germline V gene (reference sequence). Between the trimmed V and J ends, which lost 0 bases and 5 bases, there was a span of 11 bases. The length of the CDR3 is 14 residues. CDR3 DNA: TGTGCCTGGAGTGTAGGGGCATCTTATCAGCCCCAGCATTTT. It is translated as CAWSVGASYQPQHF. The complete variable domain, with remaining parts taken from reference TRBV30 and TRBJ1-5, reads SQTIHQWPATLVQPVGSPLSLECTVEGTSNPNLYWYRQAAGRGLQLLFYSVGIGQISSEVPQNLSASRPQDRQFILSSKKLLLSDSGFYLCAWSVGASYQPQHFGDGTRLSIL.

This chain joins TRBV7-2 and TRBJ2-2; 9 nucleotides match TRBD2. Germline CDR1 reads SGHTA; CDR2 reads FQGNSA. V gave up 5 bases and J gave up 8 bases; unmatched junction bases: 12. The CDR3 contains 16 residues. The CDR3 sequence: CASSLRPGLASGELFF. DNA for the CDR3: TGTGCCAGCAGCCTTAGGCCGGGACTAGCTTCGGGGGAGCTGTTTTTT.

The J gene is TRBJ1-5, the V gene TRBV4-1; 8 nucleotides match TRBD1. Looked up from germline, CDR1 is MGHRA and CDR2 is YSYEKL. The CDR3 contains 15 residues. Trimming cost V 3 bases and J 7 bases; bases outside gene matches: 8. CDR3 in amino acids: CASSHEDRVGQPQHF. The CDR3 nucleotides read TGCGCCAGCAGCCATGAGGACAGGGTAGGACAGCCCCAGCATTTT.

The rearrangement links TRBV2 to TRBJ2-2; the D gene could be TRBD1 or TRBD2 (6 bases each). The CDR3 runs to 17 residues. The V gene's germline CDR1 is SNHLY and CDR2 FYNNEI. The germline V and J ends were trimmed by 6 bases and 0 bases, with 17 bases remaining between them. The DNA for the CDR3 is TGTGCCAGCAGCCCCTCGTCGGGGGCCTCGAACACCGGGGAGCTGTTTTTT. Translation: CASSPSSGASNTGELFF.

The chain links TRBV2 to TRBJ1-5; D unresolved. V lost 1 base and J lost 7, with 11 bases in between. CDR3 length equals 14 residues. Germline CDR1 is SNHLY and CDR2 is FYNNEI. The CDR3 DNA reads as TGTGCCAGCAGTGAAGGGTGGTTCTGGCAGCCCCAGCATTTT. The encoded protein is CASSEGWFWQPQHF.